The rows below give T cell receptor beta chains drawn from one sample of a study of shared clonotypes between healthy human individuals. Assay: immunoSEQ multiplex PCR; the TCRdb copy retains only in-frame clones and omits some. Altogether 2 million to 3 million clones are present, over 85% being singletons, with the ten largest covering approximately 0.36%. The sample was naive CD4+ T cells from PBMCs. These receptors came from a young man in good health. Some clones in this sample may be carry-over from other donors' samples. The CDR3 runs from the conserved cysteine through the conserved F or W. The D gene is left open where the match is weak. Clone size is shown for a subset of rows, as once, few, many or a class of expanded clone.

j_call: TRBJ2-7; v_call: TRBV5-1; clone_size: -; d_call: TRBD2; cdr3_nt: TGCGCCAGCAGCTTAGGAGGAGGGACTACCTACGAGCAGTACTTC; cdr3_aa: CASSLGGGTTYEQYF
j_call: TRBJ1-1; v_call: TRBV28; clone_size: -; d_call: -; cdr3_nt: TGTGCCAGCAGTTTGCTCGCGGGGAACACTGAAGCTTTCTTT; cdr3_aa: CASSLLAGNTEAFF
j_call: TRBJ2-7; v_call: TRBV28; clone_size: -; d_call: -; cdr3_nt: TGTGCCAGCAGTTTAGGACAGCCTAACGAGCAGTACTTC; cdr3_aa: CASSLGQPNEQYF
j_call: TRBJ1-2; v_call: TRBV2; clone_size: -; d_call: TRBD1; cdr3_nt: TGTGCCAGCAGCTTCAACAGGGGACCTACCTATGGCTACACCTTC; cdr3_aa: CASSFNRGPTYGYTF
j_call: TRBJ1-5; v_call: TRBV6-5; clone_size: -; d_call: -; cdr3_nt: TGTGCCAGCAGTAGGGTGGGTTGGAGCAATCAGCCCCAGCATTTT; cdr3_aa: CASSRVGWSNQPQHF
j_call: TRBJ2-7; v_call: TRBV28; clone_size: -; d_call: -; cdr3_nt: TGTGCCAGCAGTTTAAATAGGGAGCAGTACTTC; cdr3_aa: CASSLNREQYF
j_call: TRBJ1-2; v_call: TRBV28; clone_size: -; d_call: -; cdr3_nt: TGTGCCAGCTGTCCCTCGGGGAGGGGCGTCGGCTACACCTTC; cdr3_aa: CASCPSGRGVGYTF
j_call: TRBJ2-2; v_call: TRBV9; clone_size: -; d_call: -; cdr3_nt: TGTGCCAGCAGCGTAGCACGAGGCAGGAACACCGGGGAGCTGTTTTTT; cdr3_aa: CASSVARGRNTGELFF
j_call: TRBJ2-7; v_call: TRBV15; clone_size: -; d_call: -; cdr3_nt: TGTGCCACCAGCAGAGACTCACCATTTTTTGGCACCAGCTCCTACGAGCAGTACTTC; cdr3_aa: CATSRDSPFFGTSSYEQYF
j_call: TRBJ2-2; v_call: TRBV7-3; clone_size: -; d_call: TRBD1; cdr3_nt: TGTGCCAGCAGCTTAACGTTTGGGGACAGCCACACCGGGGAGCTGTTTTTT; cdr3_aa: CASSLTFGDSHTGELFF
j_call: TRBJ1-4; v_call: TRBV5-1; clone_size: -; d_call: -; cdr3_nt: TGCGCCAGCAGCGCCGGGAGTGGGGCGCGGGAAAAACTGTTTTTT; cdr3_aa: CASSAGSGAREKLFF
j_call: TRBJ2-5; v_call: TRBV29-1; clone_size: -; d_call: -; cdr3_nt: TGCAGCGTTGAGGGTTCAGGAGGGGAGACCCAGTACTTC; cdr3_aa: CSVEGSGGETQYF
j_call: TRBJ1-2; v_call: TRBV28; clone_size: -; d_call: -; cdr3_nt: TGTGCCAGCACCGTCCGGGGGGCCTATGACTATGGCTACACCTTC; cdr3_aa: CASTVRGAYDYGYTF
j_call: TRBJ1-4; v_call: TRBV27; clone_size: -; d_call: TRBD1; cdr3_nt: TGTGCCAGCAGCTTTGGACAGGGGAGAGGTGAAAAACTGTTTTTT; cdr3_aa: CASSFGQGRGEKLFF
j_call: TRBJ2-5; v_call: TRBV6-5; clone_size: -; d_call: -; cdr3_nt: TGTGCCAGCAGTTACGGGGGCCACCGGGAGACCCAGTACTTC; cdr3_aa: CASSYGGHRETQYF
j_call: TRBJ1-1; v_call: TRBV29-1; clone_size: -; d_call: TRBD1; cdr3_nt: TGCAGCGTTGATAACAGGGGCGACACTGAAGCTTTCTTT; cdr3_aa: CSVDNRGDTEAFF
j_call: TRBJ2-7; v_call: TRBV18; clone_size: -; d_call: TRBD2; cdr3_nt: TGTGCCAGCTCGCCCGGATCCGGGACTAGCGGAAGAGAGCAGTACTTC; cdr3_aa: CASSPGSGTSGREQYF
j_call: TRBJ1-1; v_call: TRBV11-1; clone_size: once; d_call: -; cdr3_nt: TGTGCCAGCAGCTTAGTCAGGGCGAGTCAAGCTTTCTTT; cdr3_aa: CASSLVRASQAFF
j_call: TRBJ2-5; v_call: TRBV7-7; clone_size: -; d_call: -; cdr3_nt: TGTGCCAGCAGCCCTCAGGGGGGCCCTAGGGGAGAGACCCAGTACTTC; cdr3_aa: CASSPQGGPRGETQYF
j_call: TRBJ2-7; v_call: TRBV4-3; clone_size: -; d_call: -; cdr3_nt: TGCGCCAGCAGCCAACAGGGGGGGATCTCTAACGAGCAGTACTTC; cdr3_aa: CASSQQGGISNEQYF
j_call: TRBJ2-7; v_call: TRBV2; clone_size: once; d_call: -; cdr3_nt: TGTGCCAGCAGCTCGGACAACTACGAGCAGTACTTC; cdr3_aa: CASSSDNYEQYF
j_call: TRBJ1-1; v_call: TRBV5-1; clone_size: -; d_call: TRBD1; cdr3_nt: TGCGCCAGCACCATAAATGCCGGGACAGGGGCGAACACTGAAGCTTTCTTT; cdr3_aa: CASTINAGTGANTEAFF
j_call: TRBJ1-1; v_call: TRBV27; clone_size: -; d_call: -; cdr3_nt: TGTGCCAGCAGTTTAGGGGAAAAAGCTTTCTTT; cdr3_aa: CASSLGEKAFF
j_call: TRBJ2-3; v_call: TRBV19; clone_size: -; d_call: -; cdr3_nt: TGTGCCAGTAGTATAAGGCCAGATACGCAGTATTTT; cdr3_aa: CASSIRPDTQYF
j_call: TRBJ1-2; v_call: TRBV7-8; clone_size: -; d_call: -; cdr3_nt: TGTGCCAGCAGCGCCAACAGGGTTGGAGGCTACACCTTC; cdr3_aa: CASSANRVGGYTF
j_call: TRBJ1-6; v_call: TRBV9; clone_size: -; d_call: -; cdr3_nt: TGTGCCAGCAGCGAGGGACGGGAATTTTCACCCCTCCACTTT; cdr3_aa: CASSEGREFSPLHF
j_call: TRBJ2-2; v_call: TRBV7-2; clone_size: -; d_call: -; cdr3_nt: TGTGCCAGCAGCTTATATCCCCGGAACACCGGGGAGCTGTTTTTT; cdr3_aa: CASSLYPRNTGELFF
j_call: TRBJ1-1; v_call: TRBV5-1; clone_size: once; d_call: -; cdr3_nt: TGCGCCAGCAGCTTGGGGGTCCTGGACACTGAAGCTTTCTTT; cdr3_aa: CASSLGVLDTEAFF
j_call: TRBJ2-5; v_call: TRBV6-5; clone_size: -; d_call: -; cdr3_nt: TGTGCCAGCAGTTACTCGGCGACAGGAGTACAAGAGACCCAGTACTTC; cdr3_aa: CASSYSATGVQETQYF
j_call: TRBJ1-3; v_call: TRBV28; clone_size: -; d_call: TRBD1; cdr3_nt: TGTGCCAGCAGAGGGACAGGGGTATGGAACACCATATATTTT; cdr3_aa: CASRGTGVWNTIYF
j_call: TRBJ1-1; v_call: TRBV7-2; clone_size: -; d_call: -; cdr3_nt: TGTGCCAGCAGCTTAGCCGGGGGGCGAACTGAAGCTTTCTTT; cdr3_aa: CASSLAGGRTEAFF
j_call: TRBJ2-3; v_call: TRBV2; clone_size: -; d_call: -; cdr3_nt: TGTGCCAGCCTTCTTGTTGGGGGAGTGTTTGATACGCAGTATTTT; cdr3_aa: CASLLVGGVFDTQYF
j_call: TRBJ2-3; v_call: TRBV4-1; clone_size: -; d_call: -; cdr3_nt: TGCGCCAGCAGCCAAAGCGTAGTCGTCGGCACAGATACGCAGTATTTT; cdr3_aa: CASSQSVVVGTDTQYF
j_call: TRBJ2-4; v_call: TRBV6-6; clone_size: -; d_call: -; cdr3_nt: TGTGCCAGCAGTTACAGGAACATTCAGTACTTC; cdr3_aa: CASSYRNIQYF
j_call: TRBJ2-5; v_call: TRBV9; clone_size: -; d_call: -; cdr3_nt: TGTGCCAGCAGCGTAGGGGGGGCTAAAGAGACCCAGTACTTC; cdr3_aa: CASSVGGAKETQYF
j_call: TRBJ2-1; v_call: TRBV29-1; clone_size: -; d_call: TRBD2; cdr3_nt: TGCAGCGTCGCTAGCGGGAGTAATGAGCAGTTCTTC; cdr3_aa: CSVASGSNEQFF
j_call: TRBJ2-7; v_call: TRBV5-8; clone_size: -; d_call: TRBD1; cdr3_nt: TGTGCCAGCAACGTGGACAGGGTGGGGTACGAGCAGTACTTC; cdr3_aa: CASNVDRVGYEQYF
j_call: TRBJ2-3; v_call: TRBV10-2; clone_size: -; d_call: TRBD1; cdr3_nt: TGCGCCAGCAGAAGGGGACAGATTAGCACAGATACGCAGTATTTT; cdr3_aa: CASRRGQISTDTQYF
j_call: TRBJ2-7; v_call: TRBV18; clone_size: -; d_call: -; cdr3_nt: TGTGCCAGCTCACCCGGACCCGACAGGAGGAAGTACTTC; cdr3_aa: CASSPGPDRRKYF
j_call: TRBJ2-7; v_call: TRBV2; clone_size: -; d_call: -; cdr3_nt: TGTGCCAGCAGTGCCTGGACAGCCCTCTACGAGCAGTACTTC; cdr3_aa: CASSAWTALYEQYF
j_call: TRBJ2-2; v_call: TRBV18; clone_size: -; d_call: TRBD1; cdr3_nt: TGTGCCAGCTCACTTATCGGGACAGGCAGCCGGGAGCTGTTTTTT; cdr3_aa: CASSLIGTGSRELFF
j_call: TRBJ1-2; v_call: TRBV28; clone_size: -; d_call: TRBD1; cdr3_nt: TGTGCCAGCAGGGTACAGGGGGCGTTCGATGGCTACACCTTC; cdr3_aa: CASRVQGAFDGYTF
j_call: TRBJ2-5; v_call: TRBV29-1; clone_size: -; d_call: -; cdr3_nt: TGCAGCGTTGTGAAGCTGCAAGAGACCCAGTACTTC; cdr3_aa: CSVVKLQETQYF
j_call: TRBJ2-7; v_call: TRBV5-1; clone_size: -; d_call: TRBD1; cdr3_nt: TGCGCCAGCAGCCTAGGACAGGGAGCATTCGAGCAGTACTTC; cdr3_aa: CASSLGQGAFEQYF
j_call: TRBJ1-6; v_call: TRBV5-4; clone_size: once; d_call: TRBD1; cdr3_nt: TGTGCCAGCAGACCCGGGACAGAGAATTCACCCCTCCACTTT; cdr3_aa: CASRPGTENSPLHF
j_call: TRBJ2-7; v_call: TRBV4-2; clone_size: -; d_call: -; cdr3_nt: TGTGCCAGCAGCCAAGTTGTCGGGGACTCCTACGAGCAGTACTTC; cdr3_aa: CASSQVVGDSYEQYF
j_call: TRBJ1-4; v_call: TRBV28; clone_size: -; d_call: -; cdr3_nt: TGTGCCAGCAGTTTAGTCTCGGATAAGTTGTTTTTT; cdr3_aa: CASSLVSDKLFF
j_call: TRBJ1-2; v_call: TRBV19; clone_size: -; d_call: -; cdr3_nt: TGTGCCAGTAGTTCGGACGTTCAGGGGAACTATGGCTACACCTTC; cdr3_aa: CASSSDVQGNYGYTF
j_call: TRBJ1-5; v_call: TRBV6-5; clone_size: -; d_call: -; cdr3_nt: TGTGCCAGCAGTCCGCCCGGGCAGCCCCAGCATTTT; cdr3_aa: CASSPPGQPQHF
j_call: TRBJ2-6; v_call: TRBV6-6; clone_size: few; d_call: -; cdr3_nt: TGTGCCAGCAGGGACGGAGGGGCCAACGTCCTGACTTTC; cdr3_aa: CASRDGGANVLTF
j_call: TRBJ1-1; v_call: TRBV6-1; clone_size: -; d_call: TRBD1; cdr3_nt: TGTGCCAGCCCTAGACAGGGGAACACTGAAGCTTTCTTT; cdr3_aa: CASPRQGNTEAFF
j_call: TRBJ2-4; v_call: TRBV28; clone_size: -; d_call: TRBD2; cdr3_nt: TGTGCCAGCAGTTTACCCCGGGGGGGGGTAAACATTCAGTACTTC; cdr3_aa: CASSLPRGGVNIQYF
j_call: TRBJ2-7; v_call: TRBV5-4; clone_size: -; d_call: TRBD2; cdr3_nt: TGTGCCAGCAGCTTGCGAACTAGCGGAGTGGGGGGCGAGCAGTACTTC; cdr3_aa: CASSLRTSGVGGEQYF
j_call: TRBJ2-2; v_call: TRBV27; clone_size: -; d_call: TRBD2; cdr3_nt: TGTGCCAGCAGTTTGCGGGGGGAGAACACCGGGGAGCTGTTTTTT; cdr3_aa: CASSLRGENTGELFF